This TCR beta chain was sequenced in a study of cytomegalovirus exposure and HLA in healthy donors. This CDR3 is 13 amino acids long. Germline CDR1 is SGDLS and CDR2 is YYNGEE. Trimming pared 0 bases from V and 3 bases from J, leaving 6 bases between. In the PCR, 60 Vbeta and 13 Jbeta primers were used. Measured with immunoSEQ multiplex PCR; TCRdb has only the in-frame clones, and not every one. The sample consists of about 130,000 clones, 75% to 85% of them appearing once. The sample comprised PBMCs. This TCR derives from a man between 50 and 59 years old in good health and CMV-seronegative. The V gene is TRBV9, the J gene TRBJ1-1; D possibly corresponds to TRBD1 (6 bases). DNA of the CDR3: TGTGCCAGCAGCGTAGGGACAGACACTGAAGCTTTCTTT. It is translated as CASSVGTDTEAFF.